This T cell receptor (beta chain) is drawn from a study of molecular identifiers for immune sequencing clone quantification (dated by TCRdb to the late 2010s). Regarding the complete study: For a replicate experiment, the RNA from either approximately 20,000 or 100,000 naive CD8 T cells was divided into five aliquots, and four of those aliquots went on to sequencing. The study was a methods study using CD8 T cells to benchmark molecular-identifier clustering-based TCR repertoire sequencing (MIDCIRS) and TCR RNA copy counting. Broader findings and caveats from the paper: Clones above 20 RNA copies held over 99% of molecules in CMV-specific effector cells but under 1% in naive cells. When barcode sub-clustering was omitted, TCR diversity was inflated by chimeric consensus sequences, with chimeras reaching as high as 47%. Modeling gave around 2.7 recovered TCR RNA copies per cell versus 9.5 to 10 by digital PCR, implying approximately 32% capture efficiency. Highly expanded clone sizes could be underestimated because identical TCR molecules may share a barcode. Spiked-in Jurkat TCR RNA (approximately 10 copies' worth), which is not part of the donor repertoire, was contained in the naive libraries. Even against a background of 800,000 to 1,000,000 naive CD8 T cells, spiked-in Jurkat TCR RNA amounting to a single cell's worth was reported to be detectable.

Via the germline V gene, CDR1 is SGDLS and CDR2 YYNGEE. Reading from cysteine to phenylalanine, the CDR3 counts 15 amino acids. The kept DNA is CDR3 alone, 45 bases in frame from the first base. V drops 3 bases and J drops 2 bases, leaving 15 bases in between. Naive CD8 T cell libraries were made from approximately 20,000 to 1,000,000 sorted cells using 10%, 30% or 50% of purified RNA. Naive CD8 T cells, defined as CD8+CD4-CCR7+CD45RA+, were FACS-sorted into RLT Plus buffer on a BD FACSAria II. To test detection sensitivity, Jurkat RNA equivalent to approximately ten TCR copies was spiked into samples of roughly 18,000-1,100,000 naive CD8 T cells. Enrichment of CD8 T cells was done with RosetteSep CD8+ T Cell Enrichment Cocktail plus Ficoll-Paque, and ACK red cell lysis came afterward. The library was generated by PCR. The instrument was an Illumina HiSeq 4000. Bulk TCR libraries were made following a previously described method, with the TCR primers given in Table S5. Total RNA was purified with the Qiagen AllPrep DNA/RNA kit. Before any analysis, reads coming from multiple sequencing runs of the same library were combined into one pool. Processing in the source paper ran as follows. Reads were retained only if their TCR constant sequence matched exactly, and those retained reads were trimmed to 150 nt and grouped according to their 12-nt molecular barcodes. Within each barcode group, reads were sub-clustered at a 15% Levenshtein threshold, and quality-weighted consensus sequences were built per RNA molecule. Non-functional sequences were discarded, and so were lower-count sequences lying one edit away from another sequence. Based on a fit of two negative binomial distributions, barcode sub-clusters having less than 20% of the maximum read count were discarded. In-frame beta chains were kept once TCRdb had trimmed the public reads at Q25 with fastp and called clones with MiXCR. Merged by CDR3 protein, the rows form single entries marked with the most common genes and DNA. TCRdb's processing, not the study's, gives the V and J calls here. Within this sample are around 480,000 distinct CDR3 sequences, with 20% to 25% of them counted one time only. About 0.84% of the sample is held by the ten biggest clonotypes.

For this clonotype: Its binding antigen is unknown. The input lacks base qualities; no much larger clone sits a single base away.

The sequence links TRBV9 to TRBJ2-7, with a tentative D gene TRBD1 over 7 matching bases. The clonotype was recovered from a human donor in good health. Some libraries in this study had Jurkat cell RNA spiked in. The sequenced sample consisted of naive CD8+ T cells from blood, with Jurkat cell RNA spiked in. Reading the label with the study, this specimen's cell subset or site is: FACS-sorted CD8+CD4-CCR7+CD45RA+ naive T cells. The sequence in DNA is TGTGCCAGCAGCGCGGGGGACAGTTTAGCCTACGAGCAGTACTTC. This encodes CASSAGDSLAYEQYF.